The 22 T cell receptor beta chains in this list originate from one sample, sequenced in a study of blood T cell repertoires in COVID-19 (dated by TCRdb to the early 2020s). The library was produced with the immunoSEQ multiplex PCR assay. The source is immuneACCESS, and TCRdb retained only in-frame sequences with V and J called. Part of the clones is not carried over; for the studies checked, unresolved V genes explain less than half of this, and the remainder is unexplained. The sample yields 250,000 to 350,000 clones; 70% to 90% were counted once. 6% of the sample is taken by the ten largest. The specimen was PBMCs or T cells enriched from blood (not recorded which). The receptors stem from a middle-aged woman who had recovered from COVID-19.

V gene TRBV18 combines with J gene TRBJ2-3; the match to TRBD1 covers 9 bases. The ends lost 6 bases at V and 2 bases at J; junction bases unmatched: 24. Looked up from germline, CDR1 is KGHSH and CDR2 is LQKENI. This CDR3 is built from 21 residues. The CDR3 protein is CASSLGQGNTVGNTHTDTQYF. DNA of the CDR3: TGTGCCAGCTCCCTGGGACAGGGCAATACGGTGGGCAATACACACACAGATACGCAGTATTTT.

The table lists this clone with a count of one. This chain links TRBV11-2 with TRBJ2-7, with D unresolved. Trimming left V 3 bases short and J 0 bases short, with 12 bases between. CDR1 SGHAT and CDR2 FQNNGV come from the germline V gene. The CDR3 is 15 amino acids. CDR3 sequence: CASSFVRSFSYEQYF. The CDR3 DNA reads TGTGCCAGCAGCTTTGTTCGGTCATTCTCCTACGAGCAGTACTTC.

The J gene is TRBJ2-2, the V gene TRBV9, with 11 positions matching TRBD1. V gave up 0 bases and J gave up 4 bases; unmatched junction bases: 2. There are 16 residues in the CDR3. Germline V lookup: CDR1 SGDLS, CDR2 YYNGEE. CDR3: CASSVVDRGLTGELFF. CDR3 in DNA: TGTGCCAGCAGCGTAGTGGACAGGGGGCTCACCGGGGAGCTGTTTTTT.

The chain employs TRBV6-5 and TRBJ2-1, with TRBD1 identical over 8 bases. V shed 5 bases and J 7 bases; nucleotides not matched to a gene: 7. The CDR3 runs 14 residues. Germline V gene sequence: CDR1 MNHEY, CDR2 SVGAGI. The CDR3: CASSPRDRRNEQFF. CDR3 bases: TGTGCCAGCAGTCCACGGGACAGGCGTAATGAGCAGTTCTTC.

The V gene is TRBV14, the J gene TRBJ1-2, with 9 positions matching TRBD1. Per the germline V gene, CDR1 is SGHDN and CDR2 is FVKESK. After removal of 1 base from V and 6 bases from J, the junction contained 0 bases not matched to a gene. There are 13 residues in the CDR3. The CDR3 loop reads CASSQGQGDGYTF. As DNA, the CDR3 is TGTGCCAGCAGCCAAGGACAGGGGGATGGCTACACCTTC.

A few counts support this clone. This sample includes further DNA sequences coding for the same CDR3. The chain links TRBV28 to TRBJ2-1; the match to TRBD2 covers 13 bases. The length of the CDR3 is 17 residues. Germline CDR1 is MDHEN and CDR2 is SYDVKM. J was trimmed by 4 bases and V by 4 bases; bases with no gene match: 7. The CDR3 loop reads CASSSPQGLAGYNEQFF. CDR3 coding DNA: TGTGCCAGCAGTTCACCCCAGGGACTAGCGGGATACAATGAGCAGTTCTTC.

V and J are TRBV12-3 or TRBV12-4 and TRBJ2-1; D is unclear. V lost 3 bases to trimming and J lost 4 bases, with 4 bases between them. The CDR3 consists of 12 residues. This chain's CDR3 is CASSFLYNEQFF. Here the CDR3 DNA reads TGTGCCAGCAGTTTCCTATACAATGAGCAGTTCTTC.

J is TRBJ2-6 and V is TRBV4-1, with D maybe TRBD2 (5 bases). V was trimmed by 0 bases and J by 4 bases, leaving 13 bases between them. The CDR3 sequence is 17 residues long. Germline-derived CDR1 and CDR2 are MGHRA and YSYEKL. Written as DNA, the CDR3 is TGCGCCAGCAGCCAAGAGGCCGGAAGAGGGGGGGCCAACGTCCTGACTTTC. It specifies CASSQEAGRGGANVLTF.

The rearrangement uses TRBV24-1 and TRBJ1-5; D gene unclear. The CDR3 runs 16 residues. Germline-derived CDR1 and CDR2 are KGHDR and SFDVKD. With 4 bases removed from V and 2 bases from J, the gap between germline ends came to 14 bases. CDR3 protein: CATSDAGPSGNQPQHF. The CDR3 DNA follows: TGTGCCACCAGTGACGCAGGCCCCAGTGGCAATCAGCCCCAGCATTTT.

CDR3 bases: TGTGCCAGCAGTTACTCTTTGGCGGGAGGAGATACGCAGTATTTT. Residues: CASSYSLAGGDTQYF. V usage is TRBV6-5 and J usage is TRBJ2-3; 8 bases are a match to TRBD2. V was clipped by 0 bases and J by 5 bases; unmatched bases: 4. This CDR3 has 15 amino acids. Germline loops: CDR1 MNHEY, CDR2 SVGAGI.

J is TRBJ2-7 and V is TRBV19; 9 nucleotides match TRBD1. CDR1 LNHDA and CDR2 SQIVND come from the germline V gene (reference sequence). The CDR3 has 15 amino acids. V shed 7 bases and J 3 bases; nucleotides not matched to a gene: 10. The CDR3 DNA follows: TGTGCCAGTATAGGACAGGGGTTGGTCGGCTACGAGCAGTACTTC. Protein: CASIGQGLVGYEQYF.

The chain couples TRBV27 to TRBJ1-3, with 7 nucleotides matching TRBD1. The junction had 4 bases not matched to a gene; V was cut back by 5 bases and J by 3 bases. The CDR3 contains 14 residues. Germline CDR1 reads MNHEY; CDR2 reads SMNVEV (reference sequence). CDR3 loop: CASSRGGVGNTIYF. For the CDR3, the DNA is TGTGCCAGCAGTCGAGGGGGCGTTGGAAACACCATATATTTT.

Here the CDR3 DNA reads TGTGCCAGCAGCTCGGACAGGGGGAACACTGAAGCTTTCTTT. Protein sequence: CASSSDRGNTEAFF. This rearrangement joins TRBV5-5 to TRBJ1-1; TRBD1 matches at 9 bases. After removal of 3 bases from V and 1 base from J, the junction contained 1 base not matched to a gene. In germline, CDR1 is SGHKS, CDR2 YYEKEE (reference sequence). The CDR3 runs 14 residues.

The J gene is TRBJ2-5, the V gene TRBV7-8, with 9 bases that match TRBD1. Germline V gene lookup returns CDR1 SGHVS and CDR2 FQNEAQ. This CDR3 is built from 15 residues. Trimming removed 5 bases from V and 5 bases from J; junction bases left unmatched: 9. CDR3 sequence (DNA): TGTGCCAGCAGCGCAAAGGACAGGGGCCTGGAGACCCAGTACTTC. Translation: CASSAKDRGLETQYF. The whole variable domain, remainder taken from reference TRBV7-8 and TRBJ2-5, is GAGVSQSPRYKVAKRGQDVALRCDPISGHVSLFWYQQALGQGPEFLTYFQNEAQLDKSGLPSDRFFAERPEGSVSTLKIQRTQQEDSAVYLCASSAKDRGLETQYFGPGTRLLVL.

The chain joins TRBV10-3 to TRBJ1-5, with 9 bases identical to TRBD1. CDR1 is ENHRY, CDR2 SYGVKD, per germline. With 5 bases clipped from V and 2 bases from J, the junction kept 4 bases outside the gene matches. The CDR3 is 15 residues long. The CDR3 coding sequence is TGTGCCATCAGTTTGGACAGGGGTGGCAATCAGCCCCAGCATTTT. Its translation: CAISLDRGGNQPQHF.

The CDR3 loop is CASSTATPSAGALDTQYF. The CDR3 DNA reads as TGTGCCAGCTCAACGGCCACCCCCTCTGCTGGGGCCCTAGATACGCAGTATTTT. The rearrangement uses TRBV18 and TRBJ2-3; D perhaps matches TRBD1 (5 bases). Per the germline V gene, CDR1 is KGHSH and CDR2 is LQKENI. Between the trimmed V and J ends, which lost 5 bases and 5 bases, there was a span of 26 bases. This CDR3 contains 18 residues.

The rearrangement links TRBV30 to TRBJ1-2, with D unresolved. Germline V gene data show CDR1 as GTSNPN and CDR2 as SVGIG (reference sequence). CDR3 length equals 12 residues. V was trimmed by 0 bases and J by 8 bases, leaving 10 bases between them. The CDR3 region is CAWSVRPGGYTF. In nucleotides, the CDR3 is TGTGCCTGGAGTGTGAGGCCGGGAGGCTACACCTTC.

The CDR3 protein is CASSLPGGRADTQYF. For the CDR3, the DNA is TGTGCCAGCAGCTTGCCGGGAGGGAGGGCAGATACGCAGTATTTT. The chain carries TRBV5-4 and TRBJ2-3; 8 nucleotides match TRBD2. V lost 1 base, J lost 4 bases, and 5 bases stayed unmatched. This CDR3 spans 15 amino acids. The germline V gene encodes CDR1 SGHNT and CDR2 YYREEE (reference sequence).

The J gene is TRBJ2-3, the V gene TRBV18, with D unresolved. Germline V gives CDR1 KGHSH, CDR2 LQKENI. V was cut by 0 bases and J by 3 bases, with 4 bases left in between. There are 13 residues in the CDR3. In DNA, the CDR3 is TGTGCCAGCTCACCACCGTCGACAGATACGCAGTATTTT. This translates into CASSPPSTDTQYF. The full variable domain, in which reference TRBV18 and TRBJ2-3 provide the parts outside the CDR3, is NAGVMQNPRHLVRRRGQEARLRCSPMKGHSHVYWYRQLPEEGLKFMVYLQKENIIDESGMPKERFSAEFPKEGPSILRIQQVVRGDSAAYFCASSPPSTDTQYFGPGTRLTVL.

The chain recombines TRBV11-2 with TRBJ1-3, with D perhaps TRBD1 (5 bases). Trimming took off 1 base at V and 9 bases at J, with 13 bases between the two ends. The CDR3 runs 14 residues. Germline assignment: CDR1 SGHAT and CDR2 FQNNGV. CDR3 in amino acids: CASSLVAGGATIYF. CDR3 DNA sequence: TGTGCCAGCAGCTTAGTGGCGGGGGGAGCCACCATATATTTT.

This clone has just one count. The chain combines TRBV4-3 with TRBJ2-7; 8 bases are shared with TRBD1. The CDR3 has 15 amino acids. Trimming at V came to 1 base and at J to 5 bases, leaving 7 bases not matched to a gene. Germline V gives CDR1 LGHNA, CDR2 YSLEER. The CDR3 sequence is CASSQVETGANEQYF. CDR3 in DNA: TGCGCCAGCAGCCAAGTTGAGACAGGGGCTAACGAGCAGTACTTC.

This clone was counted a few times. This chain connects TRBV7-2 to TRBJ2-1; tentatively, D is TRBD2 (5 bases). Per the germline V gene, CDR1 is SGHTA and CDR2 is FQGNSA. The CDR3 totals 15 residues. The V end lost 1 base, the J end lost 7 bases, and 14 bases lay between the germline ends. CDR3 DNA: TGTGCCAGCAGCTTAGAGCCCAATCCGGGAAATGAGCAGTTCTTC. Translating it yields CASSLEPNPGNEQFF.